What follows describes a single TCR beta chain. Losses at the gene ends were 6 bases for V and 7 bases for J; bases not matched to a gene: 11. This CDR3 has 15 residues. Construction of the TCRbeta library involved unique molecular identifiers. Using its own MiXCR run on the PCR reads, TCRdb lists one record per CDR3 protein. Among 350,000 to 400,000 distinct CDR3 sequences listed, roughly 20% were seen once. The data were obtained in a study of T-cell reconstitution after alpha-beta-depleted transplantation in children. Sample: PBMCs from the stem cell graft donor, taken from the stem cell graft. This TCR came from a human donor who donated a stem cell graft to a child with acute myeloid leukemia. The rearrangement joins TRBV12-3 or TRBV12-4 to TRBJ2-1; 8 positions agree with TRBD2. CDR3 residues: CASSQSGRVKNEQFF. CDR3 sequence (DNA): TGTGCCAGCAGCCAAAGCGGGAGAGTCAAGAATGAGCAGTTCTTC.